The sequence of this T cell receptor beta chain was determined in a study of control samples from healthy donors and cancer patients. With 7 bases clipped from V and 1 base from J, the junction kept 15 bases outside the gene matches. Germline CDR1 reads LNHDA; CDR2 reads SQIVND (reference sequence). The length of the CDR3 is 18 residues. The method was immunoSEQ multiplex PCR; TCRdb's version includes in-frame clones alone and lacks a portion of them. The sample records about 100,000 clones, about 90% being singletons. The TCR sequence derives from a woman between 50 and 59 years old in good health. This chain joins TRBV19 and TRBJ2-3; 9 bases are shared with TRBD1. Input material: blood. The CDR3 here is CASMGLLGTGKGTDTQYF. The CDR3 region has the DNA TGTGCCAGTATGGGGTTACTCGGGACAGGGAAAGGCACAGATACGCAGTATTTT.